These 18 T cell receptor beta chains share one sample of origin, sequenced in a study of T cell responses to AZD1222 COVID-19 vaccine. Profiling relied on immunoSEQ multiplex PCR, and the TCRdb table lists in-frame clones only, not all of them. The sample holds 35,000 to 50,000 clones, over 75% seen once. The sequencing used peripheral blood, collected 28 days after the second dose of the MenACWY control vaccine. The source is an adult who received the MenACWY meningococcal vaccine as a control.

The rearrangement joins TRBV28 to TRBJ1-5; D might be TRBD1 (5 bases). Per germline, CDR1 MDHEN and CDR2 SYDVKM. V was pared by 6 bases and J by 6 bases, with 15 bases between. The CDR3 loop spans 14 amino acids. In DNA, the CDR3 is TGTGCCAGCAGCCTCCGCACCAGGGCTCAGCCCCAGCATTTT. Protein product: CASSLRTRAQPQHF.

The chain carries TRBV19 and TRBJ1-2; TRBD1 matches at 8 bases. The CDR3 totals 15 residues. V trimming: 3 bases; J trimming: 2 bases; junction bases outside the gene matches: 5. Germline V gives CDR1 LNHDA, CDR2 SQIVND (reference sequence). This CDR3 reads CASSIQGAGNYGYTF. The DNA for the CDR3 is TGTGCCAGTAGTATTCAGGGGGCAGGGAACTATGGCTACACCTTC.

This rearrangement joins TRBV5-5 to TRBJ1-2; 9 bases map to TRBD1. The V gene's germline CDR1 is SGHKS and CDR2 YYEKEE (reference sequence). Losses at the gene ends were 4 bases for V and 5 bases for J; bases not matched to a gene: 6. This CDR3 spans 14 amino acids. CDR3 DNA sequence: TGTGCCAGCAGCACCGGGACAGGGCGGTATGGCTACACCTTC. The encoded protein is CASSTGTGRYGYTF.

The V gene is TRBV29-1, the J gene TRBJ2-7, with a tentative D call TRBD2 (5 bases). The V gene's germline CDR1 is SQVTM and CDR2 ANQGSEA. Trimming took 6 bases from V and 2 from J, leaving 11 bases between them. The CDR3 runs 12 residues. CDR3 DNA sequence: TGCAGCGTCACCGACGGGACCTACGAGCAGTACGTC. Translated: CSVTDGTYEQYV.

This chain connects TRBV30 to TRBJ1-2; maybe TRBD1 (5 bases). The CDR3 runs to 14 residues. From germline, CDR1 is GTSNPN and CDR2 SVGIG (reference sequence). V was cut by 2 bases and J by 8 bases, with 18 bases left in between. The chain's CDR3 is CAWSPGGTLLGYTF. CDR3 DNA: TGTGCCTGGAGTCCGGGGGGGACCCTTTTGGGCTACACCTTC.

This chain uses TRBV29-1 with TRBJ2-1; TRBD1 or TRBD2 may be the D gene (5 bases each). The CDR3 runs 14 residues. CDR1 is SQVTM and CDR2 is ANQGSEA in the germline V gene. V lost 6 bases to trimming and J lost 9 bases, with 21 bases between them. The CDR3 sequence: CSVKTGTVTGEQFF. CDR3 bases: TGCAGCGTGAAAACCGGGACCGTCACAGGTGAGCAGTTCTTC.

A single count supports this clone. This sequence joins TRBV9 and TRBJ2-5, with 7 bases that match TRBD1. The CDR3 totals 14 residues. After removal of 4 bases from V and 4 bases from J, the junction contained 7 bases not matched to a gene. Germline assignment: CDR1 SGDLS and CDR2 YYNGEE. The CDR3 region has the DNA TGTGCCAGCAGCCCGCGACAGGGACGAGAGACCCAGTACTTC. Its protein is CASSPRQGRETQYF.

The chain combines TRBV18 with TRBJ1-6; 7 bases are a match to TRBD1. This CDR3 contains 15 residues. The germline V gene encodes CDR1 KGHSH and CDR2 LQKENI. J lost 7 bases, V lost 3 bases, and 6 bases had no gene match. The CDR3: CASSPDRVENSPLHF. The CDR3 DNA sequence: TGTGCCAGCTCACCCGACAGGGTTGAGAATTCACCCCTCCACTTT.

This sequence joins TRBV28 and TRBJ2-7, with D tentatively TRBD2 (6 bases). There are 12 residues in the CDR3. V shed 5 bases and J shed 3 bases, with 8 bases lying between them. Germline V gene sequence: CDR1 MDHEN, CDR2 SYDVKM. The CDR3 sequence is CASSTGVYEQYV. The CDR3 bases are TGTGCCAGCAGTACGGGAGTCTACGAGCAGTACGTC.

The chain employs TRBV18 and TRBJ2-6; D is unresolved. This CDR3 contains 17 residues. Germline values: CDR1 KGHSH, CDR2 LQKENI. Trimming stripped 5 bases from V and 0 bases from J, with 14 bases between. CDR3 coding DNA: TGTGCCAGCTCATCAACCGGACGGCTCTCTGGGGCCAACGTCCTGACTTTC. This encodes CASSSTGRLSGANVLTF.

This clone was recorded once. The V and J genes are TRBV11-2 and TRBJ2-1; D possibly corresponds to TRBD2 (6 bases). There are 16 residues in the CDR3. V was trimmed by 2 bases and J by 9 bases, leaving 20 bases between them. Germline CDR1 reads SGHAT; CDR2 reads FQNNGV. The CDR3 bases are TGTGCCAGCAGCTTAAAAGGGACCGAATGGCGGGGTGAGCAGTTCTTC. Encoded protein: CASSLKGTEWRGEQFF.

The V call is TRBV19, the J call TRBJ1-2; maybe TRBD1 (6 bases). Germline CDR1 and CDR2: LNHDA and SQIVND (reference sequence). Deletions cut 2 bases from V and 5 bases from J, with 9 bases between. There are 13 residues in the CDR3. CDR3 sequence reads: CASSILTGYGYTF. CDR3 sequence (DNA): TGTGCCAGTAGTATATTGACAGGTTATGGCTACACCTTC.

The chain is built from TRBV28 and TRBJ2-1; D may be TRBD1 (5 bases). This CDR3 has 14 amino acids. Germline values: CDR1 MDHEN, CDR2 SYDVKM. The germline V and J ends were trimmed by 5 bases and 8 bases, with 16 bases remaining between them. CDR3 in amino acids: CASSPGAGRHEQFF. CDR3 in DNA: TGTGCCAGCAGTCCAGGCGCAGGGCGTCATGAGCAGTTCTTC.

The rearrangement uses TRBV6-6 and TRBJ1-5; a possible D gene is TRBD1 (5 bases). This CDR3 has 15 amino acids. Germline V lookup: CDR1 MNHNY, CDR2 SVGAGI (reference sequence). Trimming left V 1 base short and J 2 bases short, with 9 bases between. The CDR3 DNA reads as TGTGCCAGCAGTTACTTAGGGGCGGGCAATCAGCCCCAGCATTTT. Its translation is CASSYLGAGNQPQHF.

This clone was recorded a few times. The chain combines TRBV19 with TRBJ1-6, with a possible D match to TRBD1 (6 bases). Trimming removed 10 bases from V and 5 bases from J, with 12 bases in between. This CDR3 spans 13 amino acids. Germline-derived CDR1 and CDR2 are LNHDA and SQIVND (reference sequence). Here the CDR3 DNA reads TGTGCCACCGGACAGAACCATAATTCACCCCTCCACTTT. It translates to CATGQNHNSPLHF.

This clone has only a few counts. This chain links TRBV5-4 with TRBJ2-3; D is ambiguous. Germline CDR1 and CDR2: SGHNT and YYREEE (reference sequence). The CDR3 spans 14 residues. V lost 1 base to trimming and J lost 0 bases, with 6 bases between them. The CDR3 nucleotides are TGTGCCAGCAGCTTGCCCCAGAGCACAGATACGCAGTATTTT. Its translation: CASSLPQSTDTQYF.

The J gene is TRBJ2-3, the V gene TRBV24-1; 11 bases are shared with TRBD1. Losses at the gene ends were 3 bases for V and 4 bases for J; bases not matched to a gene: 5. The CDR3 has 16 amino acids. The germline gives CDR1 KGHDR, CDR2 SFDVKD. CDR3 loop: CATSDAWTGGADTQYF. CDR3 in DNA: TGTGCCACCAGTGATGCGTGGACAGGGGGCGCAGATACGCAGTATTTT.

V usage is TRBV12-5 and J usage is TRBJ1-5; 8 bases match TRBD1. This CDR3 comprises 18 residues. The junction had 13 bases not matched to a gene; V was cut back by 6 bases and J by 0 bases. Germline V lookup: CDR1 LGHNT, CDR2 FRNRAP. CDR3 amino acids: CASGETRGQGFSNQPQHF. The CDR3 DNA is TGTGCTAGTGGCGAGACTCGAGGACAGGGCTTTAGCAATCAGCCCCAGCATTTT.